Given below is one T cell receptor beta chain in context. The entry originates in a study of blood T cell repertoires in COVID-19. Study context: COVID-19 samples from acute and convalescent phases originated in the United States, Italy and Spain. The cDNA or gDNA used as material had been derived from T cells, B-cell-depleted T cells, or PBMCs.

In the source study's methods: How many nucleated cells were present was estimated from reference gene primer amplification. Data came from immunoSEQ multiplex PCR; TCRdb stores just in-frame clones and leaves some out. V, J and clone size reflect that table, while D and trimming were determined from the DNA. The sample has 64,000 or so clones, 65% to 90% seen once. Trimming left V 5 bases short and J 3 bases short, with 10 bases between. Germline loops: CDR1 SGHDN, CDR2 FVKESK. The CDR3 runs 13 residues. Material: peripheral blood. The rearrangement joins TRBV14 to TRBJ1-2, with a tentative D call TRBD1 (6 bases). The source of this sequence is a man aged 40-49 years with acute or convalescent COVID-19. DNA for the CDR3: TGTGCCAGCAGCTTACGGACAGACTATGGCTACACCTTC. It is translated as CASSLRTDYGYTF.